This T cell receptor (beta chain) originates from a study of cytomegalovirus exposure and HLA in healthy donors. PCR primers comprised 60 Vbeta and 13 Jbeta primers. Profiling relied on immunoSEQ multiplex PCR, and the TCRdb table lists in-frame clones only, not all of them. Among 90,000 to 100,000 clones listed, 75% to 85% were seen once. V was pared by 6 bases and J by 7 bases, with 10 bases between. The CDR3 loop spans 13 amino acids. The germline CDR1 and CDR2 sequences are MGHRA and YSYEKL. Overall study results and limits: The authors listed 180 or so TCR beta chains as cytomegalovirus-associated. Some V segments could not be told apart, so they were left out, TRBV6-2 and TRBV6-3 among them. V- and J-gene trimming in TCR beta was tied to a missense DCLRE1C variant by an analysis performed later.

In the case of this clone: The antigen remains undetermined.

This sequence originates from a woman between 40 and 50 years old in good health and CMV-seronegative. The sequencing sample was made of PBMCs. This sequence joins TRBV4-1 and TRBJ1-6; the D gene is possibly TRBD1 (6 bases). The CDR3 sequence: CASSNRENSPLHF. The CDR3 nucleotides read TGCGCCAGCAGTAACAGGGAAAATTCACCCCTCCACTTT.